This entry describes one T cell receptor beta chain. These data are taken from a study of CD8 T cells in Susac syndrome. The CDR3 is 13 residues long. V gave up 0 bases and J gave up 3 bases, with 6 bases separating them. Germline assignment: CDR1 SGDLS and CDR2 YYNGEE. An input of about 0.45 to 1 ug of RNA was subjected to reverse transcription using random hexamers. TCRdb recomputed calls from the immunoSEQ multiplex PCR reads with MiXCR, one row per CDR3 protein. Of roughly 150,000 distinct CDR3 sequences in the sample, around 90% are singletons; the top ten hold roughly 0.08%. This receptor was identified in a human donor in good health. The chain combines TRBV9 with TRBJ2-5; tentative D call: TRBD1 (5 bases). Sequenced: CD4+ T cells from PBMCs. CDR3 nucleotides: TGTGCCAGCAGCGTAGCAGGGAAAGAGACCCAGTACTTC. It specifies CASSVAGKETQYF.